A selection of T cell receptor beta chains follows, all from one sample in a study of tumor-infiltrating lymphocytes in primary liver carcinoma. TCRdb reprocessed the multiplex PCR reads with MiXCR, giving one entry per CDR3 protein. The sample carries 40,000 to 55,000 distinct CDR3 sequences, just over 70% recorded once. Sequencing was performed on liver tumor tissue from sampling region 5. The source of these receptors is a man aged 35-49 years with primary liver carcinoma and hepatitis B virus infection. Both conserved end residues are part of each CDR3. Fields, in order: clone size, D gene, J gene, V gene, CDR3 DNA, CDR3 protein. D genes are given only for firm matches. Not every row has a clone size; where given, it reads once, few, many or a size class.

. | . | TRBJ2-5 | TRBV28 | TGTGCCACCAGCCCGCGGTCGGATCAAGAGACCCAATATTTC | CATSPRSDQETQYF
. | . | TRBJ1-1 | TRBV7-3 | TGTGCCAGCAGCTCAGAGGGACACTTCAATGAAGCTTTCTTT | CASSSEGHFNEAFF
. | . | TRBJ2-7 | TRBV29-1 | TGCAGCGTTGATGATCAAGAGGCCACCCTTTCCTACGAGCAGTACTTC | CSVDDQEATLSYEQYF
. | . | TRBJ2-3 | TRBV6-6 | . | CASSYVGDGTDTQCF
many | . | TRBJ2-5 | TRBV12-3/TRBV12-4 | TGTGCCAGCAGTTACGACCAAGAGACCCAGTACTTC | CASSYDQETQYF
medium-sized | . | TRBJ1-2 | TRBV10-3 | TGTGCCATCAGTGAGTCCGGACACAGATCAGCTACTAACTATGGCTACACCTTC | CAISESGHRSATNYGYTF
. | . | TRBJ2-2 | TRBV12-3/TRBV12-4 | TGTGGCAGCAGCCCCGGGACGGGTAACACTGGGGAGCTGTTTTTT | CGSSPGTGNTGELFF
. | . | TRBJ2-7 | TRBV5-1 | TGCGCCAGCAGCTTGGTGGCGGGACATGACAAGCAGTACTTC | CASSLVAGHDKQYF
. | . | TRBJ2-5 | TRBV29-1 | TGCAGCGTCTCTTGGGGGGGGGCCACTAATGTGGAGACCCAGTATTTC | CSVSWGGATNVETQYF
. | TRBD2 | TRBJ2-7 | TRBV11-2 | TGTGACAGCAGCCCCGGGGAGGGCGAGCACTACTTC | CDSSPGEGEHYF
many | TRBD2 | TRBJ2-1 | TRBV5-4 | TGTGCCAGCAGCTTGAGAGCGGGAGGGCGGAATGAGCAGTTCTTC | CASSLRAGGRNEQFF
. | . | TRBJ2-7 | TRBV6-5 | TGTGCCAGCAGTTCATGGACGGGAGACCGCCCCTACGAGCAGTACTTC | CASSSWTGDRPYEQYF
. | TRBD1 | TRBJ1-6 | TRBV4-1 | TGCGACAGCAGCCAACAGGGGAGCGCTTTGAATTCACCCCTCCGCTTT | CDSSQQGSALNSPLRF